A selection of T cell receptor beta chains follows, all from one sample in a study of T and B cells in COVID-19 patients. TCRdb ran MiXCR on the multiplex PCR reads and lists one entry per CDR3 protein. Here the sample spans more than 9,500 distinct CDR3 sequences, more than 25% being singletons. The specimen sequenced was blood. The origin of the receptors is a human donor who had recovered from COVID-19. CDR3s include the opening cysteine and the closing phenylalanine or tryptophan. A D gene is named only where the DNA matches it firmly. Expanded clones are given a class, and other clones once, few, many or no size at all.

abundance: few
d_gene: -
j_gene: TRBJ2-4
v_gene: TRBV12-3/TRBV12-4
CDR3aa: CASSFGGTQGDIQYF
CDR3nt: TGTGCCAGCAGTTTCGGCGGGACCCAGGGGGACATTCAGTACTTC

abundance: -
d_gene: -
j_gene: TRBJ2-7
v_gene: TRBV14
CDR3aa: CASSPTLSYEQYF
CDR3nt: TGTGCCAGCAGCCCCACCCTCTCCTACGAGCAGTACTTC

abundance: -
d_gene: -
j_gene: TRBJ2-1
v_gene: TRBV5-1
CDR3aa: CASSLGLKSPYNEQFF
CDR3nt: TGCGCCAGCAGCTTGGGTCTAAAGTCCCCCTACAATGAGCAGTTCTTC

abundance: -
d_gene: TRBD2
j_gene: TRBJ2-1
v_gene: TRBV20-1
CDR3aa: CSARGGSENNEQFF
CDR3nt: TGCAGTGCTAGAGGCGGGAGCGAGAACAATGAGCAGTTCTTC

abundance: few
d_gene: -
j_gene: TRBJ2-1
v_gene: TRBV5-1
CDR3aa: CASPFRRDNEQFF
CDR3nt: TGCGCCAGCCCCTTTAGGAGGGACAATGAGCAGTTCTTC

abundance: -
d_gene: TRBD2
j_gene: TRBJ2-1
v_gene: TRBV7-2
CDR3aa: CASSFPTSGGNEQFF
CDR3nt: TGTGCCAGCAGCTTCCCGACTAGCGGGGGGAATGAGCAGTTCTTC

abundance: few
d_gene: TRBD1
j_gene: TRBJ1-2
v_gene: TRBV6-2/TRBV6-3
CDR3aa: CASSGTGSNYGYTF
CDR3nt: TGTGCCAGCAGTGGGACAGGCAGTAACTATGGCTACACCTTC

abundance: medium-sized
d_gene: -
j_gene: TRBJ2-3
v_gene: TRBV6-5
CDR3aa: CASSLQGASTDTQYF
CDR3nt: TGTGCCAGCAGTCTACAGGGTGCTAGCACAGATACGCAGTATTTT

abundance: few
d_gene: TRBD1
j_gene: TRBJ2-5
v_gene: TRBV12-3/TRBV12-4
CDR3aa: CASSLTGQGQETQYF
CDR3nt: TGTGCCAGCAGTTTAACGGGACAGGGGCAAGAGACCCAGTACTTC

abundance: -
d_gene: -
j_gene: TRBJ2-3
v_gene: TRBV6-5
CDR3aa: CPSSYRWVTDTQYF
CDR3nt: TGTCCCAGCAGTTACCGGTGGGTGACAGATACGCAGTATTTT

abundance: -
d_gene: TRBD1
j_gene: TRBJ1-1
v_gene: TRBV5-5
CDR3aa: CASSLLTGGTEAFF
CDR3nt: TGTGCCAGCAGCTTATTGACAGGGGGCACTGAAGCTTTCTTT

abundance: few
d_gene: -
j_gene: TRBJ2-1
v_gene: TRBV18
CDR3aa: CASSPDRGLAYNEQFF
CDR3nt: TGTGCCAGCTCACCGGACCGTGGGCTAGCCTACAATGAGCAGTTCTTC

abundance: medium-sized
d_gene: -
j_gene: TRBJ1-2
v_gene: TRBV6-5
CDR3aa: CASSGRGVGYGYTF
CDR3nt: TGTGCCAGCAGTGGCAGGGGTGTGGGCTATGGCTACACCTTC

abundance: -
d_gene: -
j_gene: TRBJ2-2
v_gene: TRBV7-9
CDR3aa: CASRGTGTGELLF
CDR3nt: TGTGCCAGCAGGGGGACTGGCACCGGGGAGCTGCTTTTT

abundance: -
d_gene: -
j_gene: TRBJ2-4
v_gene: TRBV5-1
CDR3aa: CASSFGAKNIQYF
CDR3nt: TGCGCCAGCAGCTTTGGCGCCAAAAACATTCAGTACTTC

abundance: -
d_gene: TRBD1
j_gene: TRBJ1-2
v_gene: TRBV30
CDR3aa: CAWIRDRVAGHGYTF
CDR3nt: TGTGCCTGGATCCGGGACAGGGTTGCCGGTCATGGCTACACCTTC

abundance: -
d_gene: TRBD2
j_gene: TRBJ2-5
v_gene: TRBV11-2
CDR3aa: CASSPKIAGYQETQYF
CDR3nt: TGTGCCAGCAGCCCTAAGATAGCGGGTTACCAAGAGACCCAGTACTTC

abundance: -
d_gene: -
j_gene: TRBJ2-1
v_gene: TRBV10-3
CDR3aa: CAISDPNRESSYNEQFF
CDR3nt: TGTGCCATCAGTGACCCGAATCGGGAGAGCTCCTACAATGAGCAGTTCTTC

abundance: -
d_gene: -
j_gene: TRBJ2-2
v_gene: TRBV7-9
CDR3aa: CASSLDGVDTGELFF
CDR3nt: TGTGCCAGCAGCTTAGACGGGGTTGACACCGGGGAGCTGTTTTTT

abundance: medium-sized
d_gene: TRBD2
j_gene: TRBJ2-3
v_gene: TRBV30
CDR3aa: CAWAPWTSAGGMADTQYF
CDR3nt: TGTGCCTGGGCACCTTGGACTAGCGCCGGAGGAATGGCAGATACGCAGTATTTT

abundance: many
d_gene: TRBD2
j_gene: TRBJ2-3
v_gene: TRBV6-1
CDR3aa: CASSPPRTSGTKDTQYF
CDR3nt: TGTGCCAGCAGTCCGCCAAGGACTAGCGGGACGAAAGATACGCAGTATTTT

abundance: once
d_gene: -
j_gene: TRBJ1-1
v_gene: TRBV24-1
CDR3aa: CATSVEGPPFLAFF
CDR3nt: TGTGCCACCAGTGTCGAGGGACCCCCTTTTCTAGCTTTCTTT

abundance: medium-sized
d_gene: -
j_gene: TRBJ2-1
v_gene: TRBV19
CDR3aa: CASSIADVEQFF
CDR3nt: TGTGCCAGTAGTATAGCGGACGTTGAGCAGTTCTTC

abundance: few
d_gene: -
j_gene: TRBJ1-2
v_gene: TRBV10-3
CDR3aa: CASSLNLGQGHGYTF
CDR3nt: TGTGCCAGCAGCCTAAACCTAGGGCAGGGACATGGCTACACCTTC

abundance: -
d_gene: -
j_gene: TRBJ2-3
v_gene: TRBV6-4
CDR3aa: CASSDSGGTDTQYF
CDR3nt: TGTGCCAGCAGTGACTCAGGGGGCACAGATACGCAGTATTTT

abundance: -
d_gene: TRBD2
j_gene: TRBJ2-3
v_gene: TRBV11-1
CDR3aa: CASSLTSGTHTQYF
CDR3nt: TGTGCCAGCAGCTTGACTAGCGGGACTCATACGCAGTATTTT

abundance: medium-sized
d_gene: TRBD1
j_gene: TRBJ2-2
v_gene: TRBV29-1
CDR3aa: CSVLPPDRSTGELFF
CDR3nt: TGCAGCGTTCTTCCCCCGGACAGGAGCACCGGGGAGCTGTTTTTT

abundance: medium-sized
d_gene: -
j_gene: TRBJ2-2
v_gene: TRBV29-1
CDR3aa: CSGRDSNTGELFF
CDR3nt: TGCAGCGGGAGGGACAGCAACACCGGGGAGCTGTTTTTT

abundance: -
d_gene: -
j_gene: TRBJ1-2
v_gene: TRBV11-1
CDR3aa: CASSSDMRYPGYTF
CDR3nt: TGTGCCAGCAGCTCAGACATGCGCTACCCTGGCTACACCTTC

abundance: once
d_gene: -
j_gene: TRBJ2-1
v_gene: TRBV6-2/TRBV6-3
CDR3aa: CASSTARNEQFF
CDR3nt: TGTGCCAGCAGTACGGCTCGGAATGAGCAGTTCTTC

abundance: medium-sized
d_gene: TRBD2
j_gene: TRBJ2-1
v_gene: TRBV29-1
CDR3aa: CSVEGRGQGNRTSGRGNEQFF
CDR3nt: TGCAGCGTTGAAGGTAGGGGACAGGGGAACCGGACTAGCGGGAGAGGCAATGAGCAGTTCTTC

abundance: -
d_gene: TRBD2
j_gene: TRBJ2-3
v_gene: TRBV28
CDR3aa: CASSPKGGRGDTQYF
CDR3nt: TGTGCCAGCAGCCCCAAAGGCGGGAGAGGAGATACGCAGTATTTT

abundance: many
d_gene: -
j_gene: TRBJ1-1
v_gene: TRBV6-5
CDR3aa: CASSYATQANTEAFF
CDR3nt: TGTGCCAGCAGTTACGCCACACAGGCAAACACTGAAGCTTTCTTT

abundance: -
d_gene: -
j_gene: TRBJ1-2
v_gene: TRBV6-5
CDR3aa: CASRVPHGEIYGYTF
CDR3nt: TGTGCCAGCAGAGTTCCTCACGGGGAAATCTATGGCTACACCTTC

abundance: -
d_gene: TRBD2
j_gene: TRBJ2-1
v_gene: TRBV7-3
CDR3aa: CASSDASGSVVNEQFF
CDR3nt: TGTGCCAGCAGCGACGCTAGCGGGAGCGTAGTCAATGAGCAGTTCTTC

abundance: -
d_gene: -
j_gene: TRBJ2-7
v_gene: TRBV27
CDR3aa: CASSISDRLGQYF
CDR3nt: TGTGCCAGCAGCATCTCGGACAGACTCGGGCAGTACTTC

abundance: -
d_gene: TRBD1
j_gene: TRBJ1-5
v_gene: TRBV27
CDR3aa: CASSRGQGSQPQHF
CDR3nt: TGTGCCAGCAGTCGCGGACAGGGGAGTCAGCCCCAGCATTTT

abundance: -
d_gene: TRBD2
j_gene: TRBJ2-1
v_gene: TRBV7-9
CDR3aa: CASSLTGGSNEQFF
CDR3nt: TGTGCCAGCAGCTTAACGGGGGGGTCCAATGAGCAGTTCTTC

abundance: few
d_gene: TRBD1
j_gene: TRBJ2-1
v_gene: TRBV6-5
CDR3aa: CASSPHGTGGNEQFF
CDR3nt: TGTGCCAGCAGTCCTCATGGGACAGGGGGCAATGAGCAGTTCTTC

abundance: few
d_gene: TRBD2
j_gene: TRBJ2-3
v_gene: TRBV5-1
CDR3aa: CASSLQWGGAAGTDTQYF
CDR3nt: TGCGCCAGCAGCTTGCAGTGGGGGGGAGCCGCCGGGACAGATACGCAGTATTTT

abundance: medium-sized
d_gene: TRBD1
j_gene: TRBJ2-2
v_gene: TRBV19
CDR3aa: CASRTTGTGYTGELFF
CDR3nt: TGTGCCAGCAGAACGACCGGGACAGGGTATACCGGGGAGCTGTTTTTT

abundance: many
d_gene: -
j_gene: TRBJ2-1
v_gene: TRBV18
CDR3aa: CASSRTEMLSYNEQFF
CDR3nt: TGTGCCAGCTCACGGACAGAAATGCTATCCTACAATGAGCAGTTCTTC

abundance: few
d_gene: TRBD2
j_gene: TRBJ2-5
v_gene: TRBV6-2/TRBV6-3
CDR3aa: CASSLDGGYQETQYF
CDR3nt: TGTGCCAGCAGTTTGGACGGGGGGTACCAAGAGACCCAGTACTTC

abundance: -
d_gene: -
j_gene: TRBJ2-3
v_gene: TRBV7-9
CDR3aa: CASSPWTSSTDTQYF
CDR3nt: TGTGCCAGCAGCCCTTGGACATCAAGCACAGATACGCAGTATTTT

abundance: many
d_gene: TRBD1
j_gene: TRBJ2-7
v_gene: TRBV12-3/TRBV12-4
CDR3aa: CASREESGQSYEQYF
CDR3nt: TGTGCCAGCAGAGAGGAGTCGGGACAGTCCTACGAGCAGTACTTC

abundance: few
d_gene: -
j_gene: TRBJ2-2
v_gene: TRBV12-3/TRBV12-4
CDR3aa: CASSFLTGGRSVERGELFF
CDR3nt: TGTGCCAGCAGTTTTTTGACGGGGGGCCGAAGTGTAGAACGCGGGGAGCTGTTTTTT

abundance: -
d_gene: -
j_gene: TRBJ2-7
v_gene: TRBV28
CDR3aa: CASRSTKWYEQYF
CDR3nt: TGTGCCAGCAGATCGACGAAGTGGTACGAGCAGTACTTC